This T cell receptor beta chain was recovered during a study of blood T cell repertoires in COVID-19. Study-level information: Whether acute or convalescent, the COVID-19 samples came from the United States, Italy and Spain. In each case, the material was cDNA or gDNA derived from T cells, B-cell-depleted T cells, or PBMCs.

Germline assignment: CDR1 MNHNY and CDR2 SVGAGI (reference sequence). The CDR3 contains 16 residues. Trimming took 7 bases from V and 5 from J, leaving 20 bases between them. In the original analysis: Reference gene primer amplification gave estimated nucleated cell counts. Repertoires were generated with immunoSEQ multiplex PCR, while TCRdb's copy carries only in-frame clones and drops some. That table is the source of V, J and clone size, and D and trimming were worked out from the DNA. Here the sample spans over 40,000 clones, just under 85% being singletons. This TCR derives from a human donor in a cohort sampled during active COVID-19. The specimen sequenced was peripheral blood. The chain employs TRBV6-6 and TRBJ2-2; possible D gene TRBD1, 6 bases. As DNA, the CDR3 is TGTGCCAGCAAGGGCAGGGGCGCTCTTCCAACCGGGGAGCTGTTTTTT. Its protein product is CASKGRGALPTGELFF.